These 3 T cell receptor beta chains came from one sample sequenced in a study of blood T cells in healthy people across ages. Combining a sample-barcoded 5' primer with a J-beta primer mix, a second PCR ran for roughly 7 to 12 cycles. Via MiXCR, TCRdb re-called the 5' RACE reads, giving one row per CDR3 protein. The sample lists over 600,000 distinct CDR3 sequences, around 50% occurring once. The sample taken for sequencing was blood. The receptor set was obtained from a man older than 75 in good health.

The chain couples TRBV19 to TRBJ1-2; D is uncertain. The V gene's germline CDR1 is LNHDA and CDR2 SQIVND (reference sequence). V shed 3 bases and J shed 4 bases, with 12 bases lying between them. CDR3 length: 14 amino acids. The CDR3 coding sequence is TGTGCCAGTAGTATGCCCACCGGGGTCTATGGCTACACCTTC. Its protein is CASSMPTGVYGYTF.

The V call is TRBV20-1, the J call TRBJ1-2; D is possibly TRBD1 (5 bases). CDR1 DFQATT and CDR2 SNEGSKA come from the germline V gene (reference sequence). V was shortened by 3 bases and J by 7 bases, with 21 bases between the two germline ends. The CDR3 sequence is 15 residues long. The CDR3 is CSASPRGGDTRGYTF. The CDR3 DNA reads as TGCAGTGCTAGCCCTCGTGGGGGGGATACTCGTGGCTACACCTTC.

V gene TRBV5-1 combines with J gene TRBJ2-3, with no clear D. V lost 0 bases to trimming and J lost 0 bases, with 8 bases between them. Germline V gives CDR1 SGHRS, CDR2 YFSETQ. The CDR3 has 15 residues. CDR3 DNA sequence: TGCGCCAGCAGCTTGGAACAGCCTAGCACAGATACGCAGTATTTT. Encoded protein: CASSLEQPSTDTQYF.